The clone carrying this T cell receptor beta chain was seen repeatedly, ten times or more. The CDR3 is made up of 14 amino acids. Germline V gene data show CDR1 as MGHDK and CDR2 as SYGVNS. V lost 5 bases, J lost 4 bases, and 5 bases stayed unmatched. TCRdb passed the RT-PCR reads through MiXCR, listing each CDR3 protein once. The table has about 680,000 distinct CDR3 sequences, around 14% seen once. The sequence was obtained from a female donor in good health, serving as a healthy control. The sequencing input was memory CD4+ T cells from blood. The V and J genes are TRBV25-1 and TRBJ1-5, with TRBD1 identical over 7 bases. The CDR3 DNA reads TGTGCCAGCAGTTCGACAGGGCGGAATCAGCCCCAGCATTTT. The encoded protein is CASSSTGRNQPQHF.